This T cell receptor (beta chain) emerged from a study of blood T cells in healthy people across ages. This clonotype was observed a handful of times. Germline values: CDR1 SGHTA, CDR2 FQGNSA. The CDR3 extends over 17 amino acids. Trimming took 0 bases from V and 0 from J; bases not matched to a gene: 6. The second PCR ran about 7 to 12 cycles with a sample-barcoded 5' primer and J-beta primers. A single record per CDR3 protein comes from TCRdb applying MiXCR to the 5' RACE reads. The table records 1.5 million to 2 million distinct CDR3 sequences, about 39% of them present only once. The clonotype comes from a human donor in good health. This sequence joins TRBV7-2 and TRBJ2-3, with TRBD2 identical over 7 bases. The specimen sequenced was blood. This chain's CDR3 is CASSLAGLADSTDTQYF. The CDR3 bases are TGTGCCAGCAGCTTAGCTGGGCTAGCGGATAGCACAGATACGCAGTATTTT.